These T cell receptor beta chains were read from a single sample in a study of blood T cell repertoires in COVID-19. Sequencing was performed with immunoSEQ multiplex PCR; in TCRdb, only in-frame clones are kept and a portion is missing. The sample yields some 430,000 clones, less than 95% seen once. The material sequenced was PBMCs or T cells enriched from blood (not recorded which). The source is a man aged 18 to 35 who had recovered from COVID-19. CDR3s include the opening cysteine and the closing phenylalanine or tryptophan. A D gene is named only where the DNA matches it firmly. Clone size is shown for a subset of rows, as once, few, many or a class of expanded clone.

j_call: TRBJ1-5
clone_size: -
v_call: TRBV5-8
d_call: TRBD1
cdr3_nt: TGTGCCAGCAGCCCGGGACAGAGCCCTTGGCAGCCCCAGCATTTT
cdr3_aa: CASSPGQSPWQPQHF

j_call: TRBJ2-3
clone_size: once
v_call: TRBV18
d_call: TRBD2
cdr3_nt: TGTGCCAGCTCATACGGGAGGCGCACAGATACGCAGTATTTT
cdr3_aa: CASSYGRRTDTQYF

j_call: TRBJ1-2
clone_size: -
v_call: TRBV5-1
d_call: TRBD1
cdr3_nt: TGCGCCAGCAGCTACGGACAGGGGGCGGTCGGCTACACCTTC
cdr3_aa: CASSYGQGAVGYTF

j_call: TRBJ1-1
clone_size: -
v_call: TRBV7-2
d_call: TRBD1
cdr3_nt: TGTGCCAGCAGCGCCGACAGGGTGAACACTGAAGCTTTCTTT
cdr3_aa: CASSADRVNTEAFF

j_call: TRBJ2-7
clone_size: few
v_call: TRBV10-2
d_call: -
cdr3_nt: TGCGCCAGCAGTCAGGGCTACGAGCAGTACTTC
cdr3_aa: CASSQGYEQYF

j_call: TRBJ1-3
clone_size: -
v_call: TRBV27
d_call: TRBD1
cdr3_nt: TGTGCCAGCAGTTTGCAGGGGGCGCCGGGAAACACCATATATTTT
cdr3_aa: CASSLQGAPGNTIYF

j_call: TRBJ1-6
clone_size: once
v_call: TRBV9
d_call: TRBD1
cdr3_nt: TGTGCCAGCAGCGGAAAAGGGGGCGATTCCCTCCACTTT
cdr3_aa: CASSGKGGDSLHF

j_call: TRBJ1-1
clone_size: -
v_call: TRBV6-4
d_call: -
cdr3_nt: TGTGCCAGCAGCCTCACAGAGAACACTGAAGCTTTCTTT
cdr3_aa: CASSLTENTEAFF

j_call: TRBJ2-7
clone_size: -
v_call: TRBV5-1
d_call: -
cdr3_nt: TGCGCCAGCAGCCGAGGCGGGGCCGCCTACGAGCAGTACTTC
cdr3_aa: CASSRGGAAYEQYF

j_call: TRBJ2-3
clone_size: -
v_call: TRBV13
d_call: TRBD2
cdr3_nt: TGTGCCAGCAGCTTAGCATCCAGCGGGGGGCCCGAAGATACGCAGTATTTT
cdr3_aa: CASSLASSGGPEDTQYF

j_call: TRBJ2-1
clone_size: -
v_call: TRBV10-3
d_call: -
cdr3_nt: TGTGCCATCAGTGAGTCATTCGGGGGCAATGAGCAGTTCTTC
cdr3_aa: CAISESFGGNEQFF

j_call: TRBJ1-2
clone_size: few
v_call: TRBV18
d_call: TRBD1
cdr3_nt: TGTGCCAGCTCCCAGGACAGGGCCGTCTATGGCTACACCTTC
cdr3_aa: CASSQDRAVYGYTF

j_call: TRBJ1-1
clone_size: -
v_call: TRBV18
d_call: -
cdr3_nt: TGTGCCAGCTCACCCGGACAGATATTGAACACTGAAGCTTTCTTT
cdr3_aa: CASSPGQILNTEAFF

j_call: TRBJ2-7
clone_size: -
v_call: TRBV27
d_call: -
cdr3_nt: TGTGCCAGCAGTTCCTCCTGGGGGCGCGAGCAGTACTTC
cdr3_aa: CASSSSWGREQYF

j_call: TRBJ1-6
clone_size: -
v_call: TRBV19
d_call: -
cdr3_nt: TGTGCCAGTAGTATCGGGGGGTCTCGTTCACCCCTCCACTTT
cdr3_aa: CASSIGGSRSPLHF

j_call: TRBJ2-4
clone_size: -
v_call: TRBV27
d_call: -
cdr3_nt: TGTGCCAGCAGTCTGTCTAGCCAGAACATTCAGTACTTC
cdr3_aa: CASSLSSQNIQYF

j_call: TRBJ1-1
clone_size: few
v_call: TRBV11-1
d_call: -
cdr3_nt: TGTGCCAGCAGTCCCGGGTGGGCAGGGATGAACACTGAAGCTTTCTTT
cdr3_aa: CASSPGWAGMNTEAFF

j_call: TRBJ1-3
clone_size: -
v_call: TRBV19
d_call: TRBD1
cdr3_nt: TGTGCCAGTACCCAGGGGGCGAGAGGAAACACCATATATTTT
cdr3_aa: CASTQGARGNTIYF

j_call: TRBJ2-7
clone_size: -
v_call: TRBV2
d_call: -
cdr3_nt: TGTGCCAGCAGTTGGGACAGAGGGGGGTACGAGCAGTACTTC
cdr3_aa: CASSWDRGGYEQYF

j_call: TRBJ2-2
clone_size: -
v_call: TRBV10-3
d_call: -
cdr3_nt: TGTGCCATCAGCGAGGGTAGGAACACCGGGGAGCTGTTTTTT
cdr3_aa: CAISEGRNTGELFF

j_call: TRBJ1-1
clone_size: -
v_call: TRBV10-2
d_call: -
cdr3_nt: TGCGCCAGCAGGAACCAACAGGGTCGGAACACTGAAGCTTTCTTT
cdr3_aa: CASRNQQGRNTEAFF

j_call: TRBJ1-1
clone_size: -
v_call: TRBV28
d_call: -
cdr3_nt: TGTGCCAGCAGTTATTTTATGAACACTGAAGCTTTCTTT
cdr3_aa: CASSYFMNTEAFF

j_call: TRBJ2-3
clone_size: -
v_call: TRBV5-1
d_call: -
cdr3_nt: TGCGCCAGCAGCTTGGCGGGAGATACGCAGTATTTT
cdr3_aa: CASSLAGDTQYF

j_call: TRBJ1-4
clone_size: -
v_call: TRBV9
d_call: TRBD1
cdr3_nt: TGTGCCAGCAGCACCGCGACAGGGCTTAATGAAAAACTGTTTTTT
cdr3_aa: CASSTATGLNEKLFF

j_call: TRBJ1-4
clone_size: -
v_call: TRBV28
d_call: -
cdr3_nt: TGTGCCAGCACAGGTCAGGGTGAAAAACTGTTTTTT
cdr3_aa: CASTGQGEKLFF

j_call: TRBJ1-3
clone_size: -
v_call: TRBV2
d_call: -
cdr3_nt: TGTGCCAGCAGGGAAGGGCCGGGTTCCTGGTCCTCTGGAAACACCATATATTTT
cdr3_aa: CASREGPGSWSSGNTIYF

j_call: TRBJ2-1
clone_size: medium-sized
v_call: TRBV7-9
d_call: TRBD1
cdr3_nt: TGTGCCAGCAGCTCCGAACTTGGGACAGGGGTCATAAATGAGCAGTTCTTC
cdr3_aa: CASSSELGTGVINEQFF

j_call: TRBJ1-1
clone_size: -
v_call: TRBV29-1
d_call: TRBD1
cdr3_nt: TGCAGCGTCCGGACAGGTGAAGCTTTCTTT
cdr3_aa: CSVRTGEAFF

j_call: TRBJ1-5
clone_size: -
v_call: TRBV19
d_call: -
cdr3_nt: TGTGCTACTGGTCAGCCCCAGCATTTT
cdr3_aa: CATGQPQHF

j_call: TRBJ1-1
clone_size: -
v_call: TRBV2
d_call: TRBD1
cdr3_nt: TGTGCCAGCGGGACAGTCATGAACACTGAAGCTTTCTTT
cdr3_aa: CASGTVMNTEAFF

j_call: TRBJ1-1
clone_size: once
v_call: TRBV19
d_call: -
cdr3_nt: TGTGCCAGTAGTACTTGGGGCGGTGGCACTGAAGCTTTCTTT
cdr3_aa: CASSTWGGGTEAFF

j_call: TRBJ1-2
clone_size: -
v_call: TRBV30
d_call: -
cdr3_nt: TGTGCCTGGAGGAAGCAGGCTTTTAACTATGGCTACACCTTC
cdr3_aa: CAWRKQAFNYGYTF

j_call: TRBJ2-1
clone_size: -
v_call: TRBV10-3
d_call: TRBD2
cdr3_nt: TGTGCCACCTCTATCGAGGAGCGGGAGGACAATGAGCAGTTCTTC
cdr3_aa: CATSIEEREDNEQFF

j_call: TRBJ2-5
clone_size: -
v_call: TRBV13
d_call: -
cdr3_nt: TGTGCCAGCAGCCCCCCAAGGACAGGAGGGCCCCTCCGGACCCAGTACTTC
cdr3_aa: CASSPPRTGGPLRTQYF

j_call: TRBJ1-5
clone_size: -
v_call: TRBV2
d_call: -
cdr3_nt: TGTGCCAGCAGTGGTCAGGGTAATCAGCCCCAGCATTTT
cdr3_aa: CASSGQGNQPQHF